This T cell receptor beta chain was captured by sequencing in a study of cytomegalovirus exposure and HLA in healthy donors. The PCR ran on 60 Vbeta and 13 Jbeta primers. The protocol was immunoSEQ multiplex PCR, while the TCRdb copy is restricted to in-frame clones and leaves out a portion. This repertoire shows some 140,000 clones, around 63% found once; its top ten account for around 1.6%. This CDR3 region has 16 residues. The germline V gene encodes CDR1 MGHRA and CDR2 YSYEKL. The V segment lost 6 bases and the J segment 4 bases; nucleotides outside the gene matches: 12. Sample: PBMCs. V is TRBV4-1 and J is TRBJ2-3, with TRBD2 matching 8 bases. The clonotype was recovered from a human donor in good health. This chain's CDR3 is CASSLSGTRTPDTQYF. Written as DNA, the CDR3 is TGCGCCAGCAGTCTGTCCGGGACTAGAACCCCAGATACGCAGTATTTT.